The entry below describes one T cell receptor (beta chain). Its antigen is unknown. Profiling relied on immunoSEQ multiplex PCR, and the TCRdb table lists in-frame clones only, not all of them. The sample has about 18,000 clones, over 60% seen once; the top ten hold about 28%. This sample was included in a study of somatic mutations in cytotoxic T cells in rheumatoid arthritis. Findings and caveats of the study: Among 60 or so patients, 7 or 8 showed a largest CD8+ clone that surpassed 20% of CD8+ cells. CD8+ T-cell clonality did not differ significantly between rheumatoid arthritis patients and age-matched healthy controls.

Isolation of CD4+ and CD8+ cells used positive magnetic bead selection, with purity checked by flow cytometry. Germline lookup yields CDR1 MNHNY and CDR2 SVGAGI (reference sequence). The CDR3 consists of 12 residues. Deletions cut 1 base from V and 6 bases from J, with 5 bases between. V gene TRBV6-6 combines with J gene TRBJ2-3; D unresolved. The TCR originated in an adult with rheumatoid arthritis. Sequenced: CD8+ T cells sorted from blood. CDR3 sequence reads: CASSYLKDTQYF. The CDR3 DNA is TGTGCCAGCAGTTACTTGAAGGATACGCAGTATTTT.